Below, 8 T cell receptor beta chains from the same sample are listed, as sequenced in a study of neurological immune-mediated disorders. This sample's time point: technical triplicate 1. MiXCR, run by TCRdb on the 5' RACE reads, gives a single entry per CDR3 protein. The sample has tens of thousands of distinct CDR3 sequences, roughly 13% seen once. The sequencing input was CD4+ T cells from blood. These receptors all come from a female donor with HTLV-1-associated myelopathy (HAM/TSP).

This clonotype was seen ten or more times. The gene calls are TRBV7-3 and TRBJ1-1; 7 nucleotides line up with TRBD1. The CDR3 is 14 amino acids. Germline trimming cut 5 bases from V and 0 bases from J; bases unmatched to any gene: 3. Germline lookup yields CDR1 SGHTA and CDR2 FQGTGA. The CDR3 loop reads CASSEQGLNTEAFF. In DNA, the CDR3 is TGTGCCAGCAGCGAACAGGGGCTGAACACTGAAGCTTTCTTT.

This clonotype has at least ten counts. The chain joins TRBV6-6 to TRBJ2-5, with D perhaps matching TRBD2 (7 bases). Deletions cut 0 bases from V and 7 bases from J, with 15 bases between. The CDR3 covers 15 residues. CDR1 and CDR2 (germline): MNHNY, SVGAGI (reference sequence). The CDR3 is CASSYSGGGGATQYF. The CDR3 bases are TGTGCCAGCAGTTACTCAGGGGGGGGAGGGGCGACCCAGTACTTC.

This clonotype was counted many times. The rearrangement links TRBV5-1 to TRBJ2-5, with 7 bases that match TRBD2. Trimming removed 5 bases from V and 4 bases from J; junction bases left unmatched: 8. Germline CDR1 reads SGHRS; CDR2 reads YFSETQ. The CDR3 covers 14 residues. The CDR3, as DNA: TGCGCCAGCAGGGGAACTAGCGACGGAGAGACCCAGTACTTC. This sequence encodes CASRGTSDGETQYF.

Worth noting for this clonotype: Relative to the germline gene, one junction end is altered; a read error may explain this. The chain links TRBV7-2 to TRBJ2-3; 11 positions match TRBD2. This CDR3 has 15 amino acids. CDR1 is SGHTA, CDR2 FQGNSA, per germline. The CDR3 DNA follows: TGTGCCAACAGCCTACTTAGCGGGGGGGCAGATACGCAGTATTTT. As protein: CANSLLSGGADTQYF. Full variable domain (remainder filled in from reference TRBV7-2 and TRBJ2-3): GAGVSQSPSNKVTEKGKDVELRCDPISGHTALYWYRQSLGQGLEFLIYFQGNSAPDKSGLPSDRFSAERTGGSVSTLTIQRTQQEDSAVYLCANSLLSGGADTQYFGPGTRLTVL.

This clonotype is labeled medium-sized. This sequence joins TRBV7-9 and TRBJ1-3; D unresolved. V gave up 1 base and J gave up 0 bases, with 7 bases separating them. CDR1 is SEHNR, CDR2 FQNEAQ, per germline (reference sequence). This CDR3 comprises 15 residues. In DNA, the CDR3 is TGTGCCAGCAGCTTAGACCGAAGCTCTGGAAACACCATATATTTT. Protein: CASSLDRSSGNTIYF.

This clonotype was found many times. CDR3 nucleotides: TGTGCCAAGGAATCTGCGGACAGTAGCAATCAGCCCCAGCATTTT. Its protein product is CAKESADSSNQPQHF. This sequence joins TRBV10-3 and TRBJ1-5; the D gene is possibly TRBD1 (6 bases). This CDR3 comprises 15 residues. V lost 10 bases to trimming and J lost 0 bases, with 16 bases between them. CDR1 is ENHRY, CDR2 SYGVKD, per germline.

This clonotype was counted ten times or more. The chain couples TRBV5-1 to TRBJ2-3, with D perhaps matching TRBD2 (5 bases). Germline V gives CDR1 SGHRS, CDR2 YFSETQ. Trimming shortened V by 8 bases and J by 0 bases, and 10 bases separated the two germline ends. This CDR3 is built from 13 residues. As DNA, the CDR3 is TGCGCCAGTAGAGGGTCTAGCACAGATACGCAGTATTTT. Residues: CASRGSSTDTQYF.

The CDR3 DNA is TGCGCCAGCAGCACCAGGGACACGGGTTCGGGGGAGCAGTACTTC. Residues: CASSTRDTGSGEQYF. V usage is TRBV5-1 and J usage is TRBJ2-7; a weak D match, TRBD1 (6 bases). The CDR3 length is 15 residues. Between the trimmed V and J ends, which lost 4 bases and 7 bases, there was a span of 21 bases. Germline V gene sequence: CDR1 SGHRS, CDR2 YFSETQ.